This entry describes one T cell receptor beta chain. This clone was observed a single time. Its antigen target is currently unknown. No base-level quality is on record; no much larger clone is a single base apart. The CDR3 goes from the cysteine to the phenylalanine over 13 residues. Only the CDR3 DNA is retained, 39 bases long and in frame from the first base. V lost 6 bases and J lost 4 bases, and the count of bases not matched to a germline gene is 4. Sequences SGHTA (CDR1) and FQGNSA (CDR2) are obtained from the germline V gene. This sample was included in a study of cytomegalovirus exposure and HLA in healthy donors (dated by TCRdb to between 2016 and 2019). Study-level background: According to an earlier analysis of 550 to 750 of the donors, some 180 million T cells yielded some 120 million unique TCR beta sequences and about 300 Gb of sequence data. An early release covering around 630 HLA-typed donors comprised 250 to 350 gigabases of sequencing data and 65 million to 100 million unique TCR sequences. Of the 300 to 450 genotyped donors, roughly 80% were placed in the genetic ancestry cluster associated with self-reported Caucasian donors. The study was designed to test whether signatures of past pathogen exposure could be identified by cataloging public T cell receptors. Using immunosequencing, the study profiled T cell repertoires from 666 subjects and related those repertoires to cytomegalovirus serostatus. In addition to the first cohort of around 670 subjects, a separate validation cohort of 120 different subjects was used. High-throughput TCR immunosequencing, statistical association of individual TCRs with disease status, and machine learning were combined to predict cytomegalovirus infection status. In a later analysis, previously published TCR beta repertoires from roughly 710 donors were re-analyzed and high-resolution HLA genotyping was added so that TCR occurrence patterns could be studied. Rather than using new phenotypic data, the later analysis identified candidate immune exposures from TCR beta sequences and from how often those sequences occurred across donors. In an earlier analysis of about 590 of the donors, high-throughput TCR beta sequencing was used to judge whether each TCR beta V gene segment behaved as functional or pseudogenic. Donor age, sex, ethnicity and CMV serostatus were compiled together with the repertoire data. A later genetic analysis took genome-wide SNP genotypes for about 65% of the 666 donors and used that subset as a discovery cohort. All discovery cohort repertoires had been generated using a single sequencing platform. HLA typing included class I and class II loci at four-digit resolution. Typing coverage varied by locus: roughly 629-640 donors for A, B, C, DRB1 and DQB1; under 550 for DQA1; more than 600 for DPA1; roughly 470 for DPB1. Four or five DR-DQ haplotypes were handled as single units for association and clustering because linkage in the cohort was strong. Among some 410 genotyped donors of the cohort, an average of approximately 230,000 unique TCR beta nucleotide sequences were sequenced per donor, roughly a sixth of them non-productive. The full study reports these points: The earlier analysis of around 600 of the donors excluded roughly 17 rarely observed V segments, including chromosome 9 orphons, because counts were too low. Most TCR sequences were seen in very few donors, while some public TCRs were found in many individuals. A cluster of highly shared sequence variants was judged likely to be a technical artifact of the sequencing pipeline. In an earlier analysis of approximately 590 of the donors, most TCR beta V segments were observed in productive rearrangements about 90% or about 30% of the time, broadly matching IMGT annotations. Linkage disequilibrium might explain the correlated functional status among segregating V segments, but an unknown experimental factor could not be excluded. CMV serostatus was the only immune exposure information available for the cohort. A later genetic analysis reported fewer N-insertions in productive TCRs among donors in an Asian-associated ancestry cluster than the roughly 620-donor mean. Sequencing depth was assumed to be roughly uniform across donors in the presence/absence analyses, though that assumption may not hold. In a later analysis, several top co-occurrence clusters were reported to appear linked to parvovirus B19, influenza, CMV and Epstein-Barr virus. Most CMV-associated TCR beta chains appeared to be HLA-restricted in a later analysis, and the HLA associations seemed to be driven largely by CMV exposure. In a later analysis, TCR association rates were found to vary across HLA loci, with the most associated TCRs seen for DRB1 alleles and the fewest for HLA-C alleles. Strong co-occurrence of HLA alleles, especially DR and DQ, made assigning TCR associations to individual alleles difficult. An association between a missense DCLRE1C variant and V-gene and J-gene trimming of TCR beta chains was found in a later genetic analysis and replicated in an independent cohort. At a false discovery rate of 0.05, a later analysis linked around 15,000 TCR beta sequences to specific HLA alleles. A further reported finding was that TCR beta sequences accurately predicted the HLA-A and HLA-B alleles for most subjects in the first cohort. The cohort was sequenced for TCR beta chains only, and without alpha or paired-chain data the features that could be detected were limited. The authors suggested that the approach could potentially be extended to other disease states and immunological phenotypes. The 87-base-pair reads could not distinguish some IMGT-functional V segments, including TRBV6-2 and TRBV6-3, so those segments were excluded. A later analysis found that HLA-associated TCR beta chains were more clonally expanded and had lower generation probabilities than equally common non-associated chains. Cytomegalovirus status was reported to be diagnosed by the classifier with high specificity and sensitivity in both the original and validation cohorts. In vitro tests confirmed that three of the cytomegalovirus-associated TCR beta chains recognize cytomegalovirus antigens. HLA typing was unavailable for some donors at each locus, so association tests used only the typed subset. The study gave a list of about 150 TCR beta chains associated with cytomegalovirus.

Receptors were amplified or captured by the immunoSEQ multiplex PCR assay. A mixture of 60 forward primers for TCR Vbeta segments and 13 reverse primers for TCR Jbeta segments was used in the multiplex PCR. The CDR3 region of rearranged TCR beta genes was amplified from genomic DNA with a multiplex PCR assay. The Illumina HiSeq System was used to sequence the amplified TCR beta libraries as 87-base-pair reads. On the study's bioinformatics: A later analysis tallied roughly 80 million unique TCR beta chains across the 610 or so repertoires, and around 12 million of those chains were shared by two or more donors. Raw reads were error-corrected and collapsed into unique sequences with a nearest-neighbor algorithm that merged closely related sequences to remove PCR and sequencing errors. To assign V, D and J gene segments, CDR3 sequences were aligned to IMGT reference sequences. For a sequence to be retained, a match of at least six nucleotides was required to both a V gene segment and a J gene segment. Rearrangements were classified as productive when the CDR3 lacked stop codons and remained in frame with V and J, and all other rearrangements were classified as non-productive. Following IMGT convention, CDR3 was defined as the stretch from the second conserved V-encoded cysteine up to the conserved J-encoded phenylalanine. In an earlier analysis of approximately 590 of the donors, sequences lacking an unambiguous match to a single V gene segment were excluded. An earlier analysis of several hundred of the donors called V segments functional above 56.7% productive rearrangements and segregating when the between-donor standard deviation exceeded 5%. A statistical classification framework was built to diagnose cytomegalovirus status from the catalog of TCR beta chain sequences. A later analysis assigned V and J genes by comparing TCR nucleotide sequences with IMGT/GENE-DB human TR gene sequences. A later analysis assigned CDR3 sequences and most-parsimonious VDJ recombination scenarios with the TCRdist pipeline. In a later analysis, every TCR beta chain was defined by the combination of its CDR3 amino acid sequence and its V-gene family, and reads without a unique V-gene family were dropped. To address suspected cross-contamination and a sequencing artifact, a later analysis removed under 600 highly shared, low-generation-probability nucleotide sequences. A later analysis calculated a clonal expansion index for each public chain from normalized within-repertoire ranks of inferred template counts. In a later analysis, generation probabilities were computed using a VDJ recombination model fitted to out-of-frame rearrangements, and the results were checked against IGoR. Hypergeometric tests were used in a later analysis to score TCR-TCR, TCR-HLA and TCR-CMV co-occurrence, with a repertoire-size bias correction applied to the TCR pairs. A later analysis estimated false discovery rates by permuting HLA or CMV assignments 20 times. In a later analysis, co-occurring TCRs were grouped with DBSCAN, and TCRdist sequence similarity was added when clustering was performed within HLA-allele-positive subsets. Repertoires with fewer than 30,000 or more than 120,000 public chains were left out of co-occurrence clustering, as were a few repertoires with anomalous nucleotide sharing. Not all clones reach the TCRdb copy of this immuneACCESS table, which keeps in-frame sequences only. Checked studies attribute under half of the gap to unresolved V genes and leave the rest unexplained. The V and J calls and clone size are taken from that table; D and trimming were inferred from the DNA. The sample records tens of thousands of clones, around 79% of which are singletons. The ten largest clones add up to approximately 4.6% of the sample.

The cohort comprised 670 or so healthy bone marrow donors. Cohort members were all nominally healthy when sampled, although unrecorded immune exposures were likely present. The donor was CMV seronegative and was included in the group of a few hundred seronegative cohort members. A peripheral blood sample was provided by each donor, and peripheral blood mononuclear cells were used for TCR beta sequencing. Genomic DNA was extracted from the blood cell samples with the Qiagen DNeasy Blood Extraction Kit. Specimen: PBMCs. Recombination joined TRBV7-2 with TRBJ2-7; 9 middle bases align to TRBD2. The receptor was derived from a man between 40 and 49 years old in good health and CMV-seronegative. The DNA reads TGTGCCAGCAGGGCAGCGGGAGGTTACGAGCAGTACTTC. Its protein is CASRAAGGYEQYF.